The 16 T cell receptor beta chains presented below share a single source sample, sequenced in a study of T cell responses to AZD1222 COVID-19 vaccine. Repertoires were generated with immunoSEQ multiplex PCR, while TCRdb's copy carries only in-frame clones and drops some. The sample includes approximately 160,000 clones, 85% to 95% of them seen just once. The input for sequencing was peripheral blood, taken on day 0 of AZD1222 vaccination. All receptors come from an adult in good health.

This clone was counted a single time. CDR3 loop: CASSFPTGPHEQYF. CDR3 coding DNA: TGTGCCAGCAGTTTTCCCACAGGGCCCCACGAGCAGTACTTC. The chain joins TRBV28 to TRBJ2-7, with D possibly matching TRBD1 (6 bases). The CDR3 length is 14 residues. Trimming left V 3 bases short and J 5 bases short, with 14 bases between. Germline-derived CDR1 and CDR2 are MDHEN and SYDVKM. Full variable domain (remainder filled in from reference TRBV28 and TRBJ2-7): DVKVTQSSRYLVKRTGEKVFLECVQDMDHENMFWYRQDPGLGLRLIYFSYDVKMKEKGDIPEGYSVSREKKERFSLILESASTNQTSMYLCASSFPTGPHEQYFGPGTRLTVT.

The J gene is TRBJ1-1, the V gene TRBV9; TRBD1 agrees at 8 bases. The V gene end was trimmed by 4 bases and the J gene end by 3 bases; junction bases not matched to a gene: 5. CDR1 and CDR2 from the germline V gene are SGDLS and YYNGEE. The CDR3 totals 14 residues. In DNA form, the CDR3 reads TGTGCCAGCAGCCCCCTACAGGGGGACACTGAAGCTTTCTTT. This sequence encodes CASSPLQGDTEAFF. Using reference TRBV9 and TRBJ1-1 for the parts outside the CDR3, the full variable domain is DSGVTQTPKHLITATGQRVTLRCSPRSGDLSVYWYQQSLDQGLQFLIQYYNGEERAKGNILERFSAQQFPDLHSELNLSSLELGDSALYFCASSPLQGDTEAFFGQGTRLTVV.

The genes are TRBV4-2 and TRBJ1-1; a weak D match, TRBD1 (6 bases). Germline V gene sequence: CDR1 LGHNA, CDR2 YNFKEQ. V was trimmed by 0 bases and J by 4 bases, leaving 15 bases between them. The CDR3 runs 16 residues. The CDR3 protein is CASSQDFSQGGTEAFF. The CDR3 nucleotides are TGTGCCAGCAGCCAAGACTTCTCACAGGGCGGCACTGAAGCTTTCTTT.

The rearrangement joins TRBV3-1 (or the pseudogene TRBV3-2) to TRBJ1-2, with 7 bases lining up with TRBD1. The CDR3 is 13 residues long. V lost 4 bases to trimming and J lost 2 bases; unmatched junction nucleotides: 1. The germline V gene encodes CDR1 LGHDT and CDR2 YNNKEL (reference sequence). The CDR3 loop reads CASSPDRNYGYTF. The CDR3 DNA reads as TGTGCCAGCAGCCCGGACAGGAACTATGGCTACACCTTC.

The chain is built from TRBV27 and TRBJ2-1; 12 bases map to TRBD2. The CDR3 sequence is 16 residues long. Germline V lookup: CDR1 MNHEY, CDR2 SMNVEV (reference sequence). The V segment lost 1 base and the J segment 4 bases; nucleotides outside the gene matches: 2. The CDR3 loop reads CASSLYGLAGYNEQFF. CDR3 in DNA: TGTGCCAGCAGTTTATATGGACTAGCGGGGTACAATGAGCAGTTCTTC.

Here the CDR3 DNA reads TGTGCCAGCAGCGTAGTCGTACACGGGGGCAATGAGCAGTTCTTC. It encodes CASSVVVHGGNEQFF. The chain links TRBV9 to TRBJ2-1; possibly TRBD2 for D (6 bases). Trimming removed 0 bases at V and 6 bases at J, with 13 bases between. This CDR3 is built from 15 residues. Germline CDR1 and CDR2: SGDLS and YYNGEE.

The CDR3 DNA reads as TGTGCCAGCAGCGTTGGGTCCTATAATTCACCCCTCCACTTT. Translating gives CASSVGSYNSPLHF. This chain links TRBV9 with TRBJ1-6; no firm D call. The ends were cut back, 2 bases at V and 1 base at J, with 4 bases in the middle. The germline V gene has CDR1 SGDLS and CDR2 YYNGEE. The CDR3 covers 14 residues.

The chain is built from TRBV28 and TRBJ1-1; the D is unclear. CDR3 length: 12 residues. Germline V gives CDR1 MDHEN, CDR2 SYDVKM. The V and J ends lost 5 bases and 5 bases respectively, with 9 bases between them. DNA for the CDR3: TGTGCCAGCAGTACTAGAAGGACTGAAGCTTTCTTT. As protein: CASSTRRTEAFF.

V is TRBV27 and J is TRBJ1-1; D remains unclear. Germline V lookup: CDR1 MNHEY, CDR2 SMNVEV (reference sequence). The CDR3 contains 15 residues. V lost 6 bases and J 1 base, leaving 15 bases between the germline ends. The CDR3 is CASSQLGNPNTEAFF. CDR3 nucleotide sequence: TGTGCCAGCAGCCAACTGGGCAACCCGAACACTGAAGCTTTCTTT.

J is TRBJ1-2 and V is TRBV4-3, with 8 bases fitting TRBD1. The germline V gene encodes CDR1 LGHNA and CDR2 YSLEER. The trim removed 4 bases at V and 2 bases at J, leaving 12 bases unmatched. This CDR3 spans 17 amino acids. The CDR3 is CASSLMAGGQGNYGYTF. CDR3 nucleotides: TGCGCCAGCAGCCTAATGGCAGGGGGCCAAGGGAACTATGGCTACACCTTC.

The chain recombines TRBV5-8 with TRBJ2-3; no reliable D call. V lost 0 bases to trimming and J lost 6 bases, with 8 bases between them. This CDR3 is 13 amino acids long. Germline CDR1 SGHTS, CDR2 YDEGEE. This CDR3 reads CASSLGAVDTQYF. The CDR3 DNA reads as TGTGCCAGCAGCTTGGGAGCCGTGGATACGCAGTATTTT.

This clone has only one observation. CDR3 amino acids: CASSEVRARLNEKLFF. The CDR3 DNA is TGTGCCAGCAGTGAAGTTCGGGCAAGACTAAATGAAAAACTGTTTTTT. The chain has TRBV6-1 and TRBJ1-4; D unclear. The CDR3 contains 16 residues. Trimming stripped 1 base from V and 5 bases from J, with 14 bases between. Germline V gene lookup returns CDR1 MNHNS and CDR2 SASEGT.

This clone was picked up a small number of times. V and J are TRBV10-3 and TRBJ1-1; TRBD1 matches at 9 bases. The germline V gene encodes CDR1 ENHRY and CDR2 SYGVKD. The CDR3 length is 14 residues. Trimming took 6 bases from V and 5 from J; bases not matched to a gene: 7. CDR3 nucleotide sequence: TGTGCCATCAGGGGACAGGGAGGAGGGACTGAAGCTTTCTTT. Encoded protein: CAIRGQGGGTEAFF.

This chain uses TRBV19 with TRBJ1-5; 7 positions agree with TRBD1. The CDR3 is 16 amino acids. Germline values: CDR1 LNHDA, CDR2 SQIVND (reference sequence). J was trimmed by 4 bases and V by 4 bases; bases with no gene match: 10. The CDR3 DNA sequence: TGTGCCAGTAGTACGGGACAGTTTTTGAGGAATCAGCCCCAGCATTTT. This codes for CASSTGQFLRNQPQHF.

The chain is built from TRBV5-1 and TRBJ1-4, with no clear D. Germline V gene sequence: CDR1 SGHRS, CDR2 YFSETQ. There are 17 residues in the CDR3. Trimming took off 0 bases at V and 0 bases at J, with 12 bases between the two ends. Here the CDR3 DNA reads TGCGCCAGCAGCTTGGGACAACTCCCAGCAACTAATGAAAAACTGTTTTTT. This translates into CASSLGQLPATNEKLFF.

The J gene is TRBJ1-2, the V gene TRBV4-2; D call uncertain. The CDR3 has 13 residues. With 5 bases removed from V and 4 bases from J, the gap between germline ends came to 11 bases. The germline V gene encodes CDR1 LGHNA and CDR2 YNFKEQ. CDR3 residues: CASSEQISYGYTF. CDR3 DNA: TGTGCCAGCAGCGAACAGATTTCCTATGGCTACACCTTC.